This TCR beta chain was profiled in a study of metastatic and nonmetastatic thyroid tumors. Findings and limits, study-wide: The reported finding was significantly higher TCR beta diversity in malignant thyroid tumors relative to benign nodules, in blood and tumor.

Before thyroid surgery, none of the patients had received any treatment. This clone was counted many times. What it binds is unknown. V was clipped by 0 bases and J by 2 bases; unmatched bases: 8. The CDR3 covers 17 residues. CDR1 and CDR2 from the germline V gene are MNHNY and SVGAGI (reference sequence). In the original analysis: Built for papillary thyroid cancer, a distant-metastasis classifier drew on CDR3 differences across clinicopathological groups. Using MiXCR, TCRdb re-called clones from the PCR reads. The V and J calls shown here were made by TCRdb, not taken from the authors' results. Counted here are 55,000 or so clones, around a sixth occurring once; the ten biggest clones make up 2.5% to 3%.

Material for sequencing was blood. This TCR was recovered from a female donor with papillary thyroid cancer or a benign thyroid nodule (not recorded which). Some clones in this sample may be carry-over from other donors' samples. The chain has TRBV6-6 and TRBJ2-7; 9 nucleotides agree with TRBD1. The chain's CDR3 is CASSYSGERQGAYEQYF. CDR3 nucleotides: TGTGCCAGCAGTTACTCTGGCGAGAGACAGGGGGCCTACGAGCAGTACTTC.